The present TCR beta chain was sequenced within a study of blood T cell repertoires in COVID-19. As for the study in general: Samples taken during acute and convalescent COVID-19 were collected in the United States, Italy and Spain. T cells, B-cell-depleted T cells, or PBMCs supplied cDNA or gDNA.

Patients from Seattle were sampled longitudinally, starting during active infection. Repertoires were generated with immunoSEQ multiplex PCR, while TCRdb's copy carries only in-frame clones and drops some. Altogether about 52,000 clones are present, around 81% being singletons, with the ten largest covering 26%. The V and J ends lost 3 bases and 6 bases, in that order; junction bases with no gene match: 17. The germline V gene has CDR1 MDHEN and CDR2 SYDVKM. The CDR3 is 19 amino acids. Sequenced sample: peripheral blood. This receptor was taken from a woman aged 80 or older with COVID-19, enrolled during active disease. The chain carries TRBV28 and TRBJ2-1; TRBD2 matches 10 bases. In DNA, the CDR3 is TGTGCCAGCAGTTTCGAGACCCGACTAGCGGGTCCCGGGGTCAATGAGCAGTTCTTC. The encoded protein is CASSFETRLAGPGVNEQFF. The entire variable domain, with the rest obtained from reference TRBV28 and TRBJ2-1, is as follows: DVKVTQSSRYLVKRTGEKVFLECVQDMDHENMFWYRQDPGLGLRLIYFSYDVKMKEKGDIPEGYSVSREKKERFSLILESASTNQTSMYLCASSFETRLAGPGVNEQFFGPGTRLTVL.